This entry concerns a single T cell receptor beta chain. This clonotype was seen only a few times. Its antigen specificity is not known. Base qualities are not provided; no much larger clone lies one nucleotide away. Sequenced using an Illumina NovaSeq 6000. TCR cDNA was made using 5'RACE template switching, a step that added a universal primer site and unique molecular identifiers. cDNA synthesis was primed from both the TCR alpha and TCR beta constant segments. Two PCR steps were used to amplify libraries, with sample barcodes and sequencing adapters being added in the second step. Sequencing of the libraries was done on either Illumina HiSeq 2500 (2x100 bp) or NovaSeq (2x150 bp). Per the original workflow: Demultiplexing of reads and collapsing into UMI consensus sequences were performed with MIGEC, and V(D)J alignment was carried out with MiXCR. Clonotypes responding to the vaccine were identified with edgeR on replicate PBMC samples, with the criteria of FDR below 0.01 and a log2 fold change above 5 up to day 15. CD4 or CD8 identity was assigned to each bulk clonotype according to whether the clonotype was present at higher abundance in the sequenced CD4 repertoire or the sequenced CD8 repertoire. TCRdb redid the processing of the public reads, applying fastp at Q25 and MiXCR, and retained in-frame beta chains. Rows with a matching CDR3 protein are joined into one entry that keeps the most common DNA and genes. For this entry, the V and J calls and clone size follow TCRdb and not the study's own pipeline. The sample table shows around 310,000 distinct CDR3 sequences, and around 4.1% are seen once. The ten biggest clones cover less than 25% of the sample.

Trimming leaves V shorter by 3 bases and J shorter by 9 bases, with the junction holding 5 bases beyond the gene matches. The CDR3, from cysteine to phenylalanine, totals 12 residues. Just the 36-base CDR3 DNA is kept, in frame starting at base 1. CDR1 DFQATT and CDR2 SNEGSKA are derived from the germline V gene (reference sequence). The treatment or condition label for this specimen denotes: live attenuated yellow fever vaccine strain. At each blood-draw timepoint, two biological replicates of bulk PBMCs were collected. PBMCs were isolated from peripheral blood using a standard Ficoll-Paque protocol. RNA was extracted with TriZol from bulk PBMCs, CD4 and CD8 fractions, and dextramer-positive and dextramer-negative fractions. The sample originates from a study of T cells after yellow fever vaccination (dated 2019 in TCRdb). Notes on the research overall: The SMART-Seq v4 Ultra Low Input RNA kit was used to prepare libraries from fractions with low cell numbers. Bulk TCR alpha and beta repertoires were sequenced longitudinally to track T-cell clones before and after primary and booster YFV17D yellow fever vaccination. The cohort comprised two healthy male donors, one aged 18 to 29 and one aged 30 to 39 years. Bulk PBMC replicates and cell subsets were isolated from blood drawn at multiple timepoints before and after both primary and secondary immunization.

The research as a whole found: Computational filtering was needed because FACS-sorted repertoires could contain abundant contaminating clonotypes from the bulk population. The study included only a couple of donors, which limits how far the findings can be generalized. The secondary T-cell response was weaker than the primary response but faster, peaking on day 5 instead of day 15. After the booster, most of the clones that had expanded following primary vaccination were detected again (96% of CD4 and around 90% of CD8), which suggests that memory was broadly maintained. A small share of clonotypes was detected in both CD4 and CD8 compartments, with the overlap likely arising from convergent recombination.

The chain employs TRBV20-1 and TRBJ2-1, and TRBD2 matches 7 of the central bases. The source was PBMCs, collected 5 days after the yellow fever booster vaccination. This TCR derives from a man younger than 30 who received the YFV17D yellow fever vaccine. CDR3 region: CSARALAFEQFF. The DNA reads TGCAGTGCTAGGGCACTAGCGTTTGAGCAGTTCTTC.